This TCR beta chain was found in a study of T cells after yellow fever vaccination (dated by TCRdb to the late 2010s). Study-level background: The SMART-Seq v4 Ultra Low Input RNA kit was used to prepare libraries from fractions with low cell numbers. To track T-cell clones before and after primary and booster YFV17D yellow fever vaccination, bulk TCR alpha and beta repertoires were sequenced longitudinally. The cohort comprised two healthy male donors, one aged 18 to 30 and one aged 30 to 40 years. Blood samples were taken at several timepoints before and after primary and secondary immunization, and bulk PBMC replicates and cell subsets were isolated. Overall study results and their limits: Computational filtering was required because FACS-sorted repertoires could contain abundant contaminating clonotypes from the bulk population. Most clones expanded after primary vaccination (about 95% of CD4 and roughly 91% of CD8) were re-detected after the booster, suggesting that broad memory maintenance occurred. The secondary T-cell response was found to be weaker but faster than the primary response, with a peak reached on day 5 rather than on day 15. A small fraction of clonotypes appeared in both the CD4 and CD8 compartments, likely as a result of convergent recombination. The study included only two donors, which limits how far the findings can be generalized.

Explained via the paper, the treatment or condition label denotes: live attenuated yellow fever vaccine strain. Two biological replicates of bulk PBMCs were collected at each blood-draw timepoint. A standard Ficoll-Paque protocol was used to isolate PBMCs from peripheral blood. RNA was extracted with TriZol from bulk PBMCs, CD4 and CD8 fractions, and dextramer-positive and dextramer-negative fractions. This clonotype was recorded many times. Which antigen it targets is not known. Nothing much larger sits one base from this clone, and base qualities are not available. Relative to germline, V is 5 bases shorter and J is 2 bases shorter, with 3 bases between their ends. CDR1 and CDR2 (ENHRY, SYGVKD) derive from the germline V gene. Inclusive of the bounding cysteine and phenylalanine, the CDR3 is 11 residues long. Solely the CDR3 DNA is kept, with 33 bases framed from the first base. Sequencing relied on an Illumina NovaSeq 6000. TCR cDNA was synthesized by 5'RACE template switching, which introduced a universal primer site and unique molecular identifiers. Priming for cDNA synthesis came from both the TCR alpha and TCR beta constant segments. Library amplification used two PCR steps, and the second PCR step added sample barcodes and sequencing adapters. Libraries were sequenced on Illumina HiSeq 2500 (2x100 bp) or NovaSeq (2x150 bp). Turning to the authors' computational methods: MIGEC handled demultiplexing of reads and collapsing into UMI consensus sequences, while MiXCR performed V(D)J alignment. Vaccine-responding clonotypes were identified with edgeR using replicate PBMC samples, with FDR below 0.01 and a log2 fold change above 5 up to day 15 being required. Each bulk clonotype was labeled CD4 or CD8 based on which sequenced repertoire, CD4 or CD8, contained the clonotype at higher abundance. TCRdb trimmed public reads at Q25 via fastp, called clones via MiXCR and kept in-frame beta chains. All rows with the same CDR3 protein become a single entry with the most common DNA and genes. The V and J calls, along with clone size, are taken from TCRdb and not from the paper's own processing. This sample holds around 310,000 distinct CDR3 sequences; about 4% were observed only once. Together, the top ten hold 20% to 25% of the sample.

The chain links TRBV10-3 with TRBJ2-5, with no reliable assignment of the D segment. The sequencing used PBMCs, collected 5 days after the yellow fever booster vaccination. The TCR was taken from a man aged 18 to 29 who received the YFV17D yellow fever vaccine. At the DNA level, the sequence is TGTGCCATCAGTTCTCAAGAGACCCAGTACTTC. Translated, this is CAISSQETQYF.